The 8 T cell receptor beta chains given below trace back to one sample, sequenced in a study of identical twins. Via MiXCR, TCRdb re-called the 5' RACE reads, giving one row per CDR3 protein. The data show approximately 220,000 distinct CDR3 sequences, approximately 7.3% seen once. In addition, the sample was reused for a study of yellow fever vaccine responses in identical twins.

Sequencing was done on a sample of CD8+ T cells sorted from blood. All receptors come from a woman between 18 and 29 years old in good health.

This clonotype has ten or more counts. Germline and junction disagree at one end, which may indicate a read error. V gene TRBV2 combines with J gene TRBJ2-7; no clear D gene. The CDR3 contains 13 residues. CDR1 is SNHLY and CDR2 is FYNNEI in the germline V gene. The CDR3 DNA is TGTGCCAGCAGCGAAGATCCGGGTGATGAGCAGTACTTC. Translated: CASSEDPGDEQYF.

This clonotype was recorded a few times. This chain uses TRBV6-5 with TRBJ2-2; perhaps D is TRBD1 or TRBD2 (6 bases each). This CDR3 spans 16 amino acids. Germline CDR1 reads MNHEY; CDR2 reads SVGAGI. The V end lost 0 bases, the J end lost 5 bases, and 13 bases lay between the germline ends. In nucleotides, the CDR3 is TGTGCCAGCAGTTACTCGGAGGGGGTGCCGACCGGGGAGCTGTTTTTT. This encodes CASSYSEGVPTGELFF.

Many counts were recorded for this clonotype. The rearrangement joins TRBV5-1 to TRBJ2-3; weak D call: TRBD1 (5 bases). The CDR3 totals 15 residues. CDR1 SGHRS and CDR2 YFSETQ come from the germline V gene. Trimming took off 2 bases at V and 4 bases at J, with 14 bases between the two ends. CDR3 in amino acids: CASSFWGPDADTQYF. CDR3 coding DNA: TGCGCCAGCAGCTTTTGGGGCCCGGATGCAGATACGCAGTATTTT.

In its sample, this clonotype was seen a few times. The rearrangement uses TRBV12-3 or TRBV12-4 and TRBJ2-1; possibly TRBD2 for D (6 bases). Trimming removed 3 bases at V and 4 bases at J, with 19 bases between. The CDR3 is 17 residues long. CDR3 DNA: TGTGCCAGCAGTTTGCTACTTGGAGGGAACGGGTACAATGAGCAGTTCTTC. The encoded protein is CASSLLLGGNGYNEQFF.

The V call is TRBV20-1, the J call TRBJ2-2; D is unclear. Germline loops: CDR1 DFQATT, CDR2 SNEGSKA (reference sequence). The CDR3 runs to 12 residues. V shed 6 bases and J shed 4 bases, with 9 bases lying between them. The CDR3 coding sequence is TGCAGTGCCGTGACCCTCACCGGGGAGCTGTTTTTT. Amino acids: CSAVTLTGELFF.

This clonotype was found a few times. This chain uses TRBV7-8 with TRBJ2-7, with D perhaps TRBD2 (5 bases). There are 14 residues in the CDR3. CDR1 is SGHVS and CDR2 is FQNEAQ in the germline V gene. Trimming stripped 1 base from V and 4 bases from J, with 11 bases between. The CDR3 reads CASSLVGGSYEQYF. The CDR3 DNA reads as TGTGCCAGCAGCTTAGTGGGTGGGAGTTACGAGCAGTACTTC. The variable domain in full, with the rest retrieved from reference TRBV7-8 and TRBJ2-7, is GAGVSQSPRYKVAKRGQDVALRCDPISGHVSLFWYQQALGQGPEFLTYFQNEAQLDKSGLPSDRFFAERPEGSVSTLKIQRTQQEDSAVYLCASSLVGGSYEQYFGPGTRLTVT.

Written as DNA, the CDR3 is TGTGCCAGCAGCCAAGGACCTTACACCGGGGAGCTGTTTTTT. Its protein is CASSQGPYTGELFF. The chain couples TRBV11-2 to TRBJ2-2; D call uncertain. This CDR3 has 14 amino acids. Germline V gene lookup returns CDR1 SGHAT and CDR2 FQNNGV. Trimming pared 5 bases from V and 3 bases from J, leaving 10 bases between.

The CDR3: CATSRDSLLAGEAYGTQYF. In DNA, the CDR3 is TGTGCCACCAGCAGAGATAGTTTGCTAGCGGGAGAGGCATATGGGACCCAGTACTTC. The rearrangement joins TRBV15 to TRBJ2-5; TRBD2 matches 10 bases. The germline gives CDR1 LNHNV, CDR2 YYDKDF (reference sequence). J lost 7 bases, V lost 0 bases, and 17 bases had no gene match. This CDR3 comprises 19 residues.